A selection of T cell receptor beta chains follows, all from one sample in a study of a mutant IDH1 vaccine in newly diagnosed glioma. Clones were sequenced by immunoSEQ multiplex PCR, and TCRdb holds only the in-frame ones, with some missing. The data contain 60,000 or so clones, about 81% of them singletons. Their antigens are not known. The source material was PBMCs, sampled from a glioma patient whose treatment included an IDH1 peptide vaccine. The receptors here all came from a woman between 40 and 55 years old with glioma. Some clones in this sample may be carry-over from other donors' samples. Each CDR3 is given with its conserved first and last residue. A D gene is named only where the DNA matches it firmly. A clone size is listed for some rows: how often the clone was seen (once, few, many), or a class if it is expanded.

j_gene: TRBJ2-1
abundance: .
d_gene: .
v_gene: TRBV29-1
CDR3aa: CSVVGLSSYNEQFF
CDR3nt: TGCAGCGTTGTAGGGTTGAGCTCCTACAATGAGCAGTTCTTC

j_gene: TRBJ1-1
abundance: .
d_gene: .
v_gene: TRBV19
CDR3aa: CASSPTLGTWEAFF
CDR3nt: TGTGCCAGTAGTCCAACCCTCGGGACATGGGAAGCTTTCTTT

j_gene: TRBJ1-2
abundance: once
d_gene: TRBD1
v_gene: TRBV6-1
CDR3aa: CASNAGQGYGYTF
CDR3nt: TGTGCCAGCAACGCGGGACAGGGATACGGCTACACCTTC

j_gene: TRBJ2-7
abundance: .
d_gene: TRBD2
v_gene: TRBV7-2
CDR3aa: CASSSRLAGGPSSEQYF
CDR3nt: TGTGCCAGCAGCTCCCGCCTAGCGGGGGGCCCGTCTAGCGAGCAGTACTTC

j_gene: TRBJ1-1
abundance: .
d_gene: .
v_gene: TRBV7-8
CDR3aa: CASSSFPLPEAFF
CDR3nt: TGTGCCAGCAGCTCCTTCCCGCTACCTGAAGCTTTCTTT

j_gene: TRBJ1-6
abundance: .
d_gene: .
v_gene: TRBV19
CDR3aa: CASSFLTGGSYNSPLHF
CDR3nt: TGTGCCAGTAGTTTCCTAACGGGGGGCTCCTATAATTCACCCCTCCACTTT

j_gene: TRBJ1-1
abundance: .
d_gene: .
v_gene: TRBV6-4
CDR3aa: CASSPALNTEAFF
CDR3nt: TGTGCCAGCAGTCCCGCTTTGAACACTGAAGCTTTCTTT

j_gene: TRBJ1-1
abundance: once
d_gene: .
v_gene: TRBV7-9
CDR3aa: CASSLGGVVNTEAFF
CDR3nt: TGTGCCAGCAGCTTAGGAGGGGTCGTGAACACTGAAGCTTTCTTT

j_gene: TRBJ1-6
abundance: .
d_gene: .
v_gene: TRBV6-5
CDR3aa: CASGDGNSPLHF
CDR3nt: TGTGCCAGCGGCGACGGAAATTCACCCCTCCACTTT

j_gene: TRBJ2-5
abundance: few
d_gene: .
v_gene: TRBV2
CDR3aa: CASSEALARTQETQYF
CDR3nt: TGTGCCAGCAGTGAAGCGCTTGCCAGGACTCAAGAGACCCAGTACTTC